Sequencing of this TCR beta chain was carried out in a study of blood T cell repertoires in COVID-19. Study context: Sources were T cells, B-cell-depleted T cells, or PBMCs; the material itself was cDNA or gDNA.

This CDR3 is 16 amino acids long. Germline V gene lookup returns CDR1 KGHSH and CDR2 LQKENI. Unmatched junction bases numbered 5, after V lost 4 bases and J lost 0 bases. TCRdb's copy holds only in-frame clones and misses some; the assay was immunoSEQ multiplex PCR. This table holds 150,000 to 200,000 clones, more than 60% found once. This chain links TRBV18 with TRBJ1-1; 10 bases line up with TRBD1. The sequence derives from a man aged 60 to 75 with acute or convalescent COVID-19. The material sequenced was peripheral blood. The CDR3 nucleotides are TGTGCCAGCTCACTCGGGACAGGGGAGGTGAACACTGAAGCTTTCTTT. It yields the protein CASSLGTGEVNTEAFF. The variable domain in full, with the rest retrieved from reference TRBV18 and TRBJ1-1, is NAGVMQNPRHLVRRRGQEARLRCSPMKGHSHVYWYRQLPEEGLKFMVYLQKENIIDESGMPKERFSAEFPKEGPSILRIQQVVRGDSAAYFCASSLGTGEVNTEAFFGQGTRLTVV.